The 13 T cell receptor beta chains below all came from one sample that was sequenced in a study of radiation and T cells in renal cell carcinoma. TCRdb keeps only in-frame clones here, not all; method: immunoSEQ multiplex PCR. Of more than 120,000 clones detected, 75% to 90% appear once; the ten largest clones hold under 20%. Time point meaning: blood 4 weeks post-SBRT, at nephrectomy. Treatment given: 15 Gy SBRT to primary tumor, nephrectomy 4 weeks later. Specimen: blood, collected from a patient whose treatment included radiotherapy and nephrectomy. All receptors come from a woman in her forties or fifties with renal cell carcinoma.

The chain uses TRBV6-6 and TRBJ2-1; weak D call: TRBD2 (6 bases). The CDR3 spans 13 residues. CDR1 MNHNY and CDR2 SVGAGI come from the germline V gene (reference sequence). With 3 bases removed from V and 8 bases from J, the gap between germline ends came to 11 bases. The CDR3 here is CASSYMREDEQFF. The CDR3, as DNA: TGTGCCAGCAGTTATATGAGGGAGGATGAGCAGTTCTTC.

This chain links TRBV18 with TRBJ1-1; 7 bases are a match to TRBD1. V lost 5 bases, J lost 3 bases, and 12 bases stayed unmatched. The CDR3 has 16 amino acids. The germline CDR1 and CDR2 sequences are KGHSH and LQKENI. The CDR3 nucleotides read TGTGCCAGCTCAACTGGACGACAGGGTACGTACACTGAAGCTTTCTTT. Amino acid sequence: CASSTGRQGTYTEAFF.

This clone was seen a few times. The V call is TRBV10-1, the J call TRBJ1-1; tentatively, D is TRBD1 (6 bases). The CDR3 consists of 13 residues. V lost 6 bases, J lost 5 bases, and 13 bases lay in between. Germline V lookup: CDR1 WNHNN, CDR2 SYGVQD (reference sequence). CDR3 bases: TGCGCCAGCAGGAGAGGGGGTGAAACTGAAGCTTTCTTT. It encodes CASRRGGETEAFF.

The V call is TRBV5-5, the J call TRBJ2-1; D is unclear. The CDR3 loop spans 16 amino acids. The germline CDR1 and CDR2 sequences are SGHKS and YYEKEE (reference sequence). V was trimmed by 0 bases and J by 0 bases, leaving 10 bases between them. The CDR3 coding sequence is TGTGCCAGCAGCTTGGAAGGGCAGCTCTCCTACAATGAGCAGTTCTTC. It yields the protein CASSLEGQLSYNEQFF.

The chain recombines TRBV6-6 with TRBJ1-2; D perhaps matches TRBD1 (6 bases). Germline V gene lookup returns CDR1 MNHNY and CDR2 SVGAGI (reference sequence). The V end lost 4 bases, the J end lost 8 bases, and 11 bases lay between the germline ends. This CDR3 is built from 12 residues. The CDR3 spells CASSLTGKGYTF. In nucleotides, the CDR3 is TGTGCCAGCAGTTTAACAGGGAAGGGCTACACCTTC.

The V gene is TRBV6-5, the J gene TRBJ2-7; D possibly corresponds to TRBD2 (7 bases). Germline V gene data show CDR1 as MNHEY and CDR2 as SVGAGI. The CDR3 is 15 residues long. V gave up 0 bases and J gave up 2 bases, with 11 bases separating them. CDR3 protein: CASSYSGGATYEQYF. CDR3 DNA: TGTGCCAGCAGTTACTCGGGGGGGGCCACCTACGAGCAGTACTTC.

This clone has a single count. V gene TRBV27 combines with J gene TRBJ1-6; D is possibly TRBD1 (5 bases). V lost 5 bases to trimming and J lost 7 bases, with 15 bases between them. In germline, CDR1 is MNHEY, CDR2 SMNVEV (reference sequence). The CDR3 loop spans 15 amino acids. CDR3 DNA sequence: TGTGCCAGCAGTCGGGGGGGGGACGGAAATTCACCCCTCCACTTT. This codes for CASSRGGDGNSPLHF.

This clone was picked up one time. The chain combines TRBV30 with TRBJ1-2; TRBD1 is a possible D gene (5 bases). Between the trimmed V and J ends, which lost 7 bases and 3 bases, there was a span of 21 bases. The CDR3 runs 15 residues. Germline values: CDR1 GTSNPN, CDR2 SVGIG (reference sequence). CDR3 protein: CAYITRDFGYYGYTF. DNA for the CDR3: TGTGCCTACATCACCAGGGATTTCGGCTACTATGGCTACACCTTC.

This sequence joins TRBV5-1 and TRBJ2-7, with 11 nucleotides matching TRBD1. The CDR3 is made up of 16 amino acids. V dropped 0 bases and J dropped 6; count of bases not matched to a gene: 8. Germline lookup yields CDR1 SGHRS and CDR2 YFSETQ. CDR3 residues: CASSLETGQGDSEQYF. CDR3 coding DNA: TGCGCCAGCAGCTTGGAAACGGGACAGGGGGACTCCGAGCAGTACTTC.

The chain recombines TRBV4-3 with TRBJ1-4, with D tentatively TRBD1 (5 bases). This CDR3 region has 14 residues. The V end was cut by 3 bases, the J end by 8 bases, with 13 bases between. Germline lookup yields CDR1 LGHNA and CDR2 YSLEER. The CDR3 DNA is TGCGCCAGCAGCCAGGGGACTGACGGGGAAAAACTGTTTTTT. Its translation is CASSQGTDGEKLFF.

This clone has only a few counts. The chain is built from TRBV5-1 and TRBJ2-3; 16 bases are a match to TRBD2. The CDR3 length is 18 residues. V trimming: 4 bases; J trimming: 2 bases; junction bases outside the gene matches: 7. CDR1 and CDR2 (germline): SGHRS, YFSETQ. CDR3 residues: CASSPGTSGGVNTDTQYF. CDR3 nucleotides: TGCGCCAGCAGCCCCGGGACTAGCGGGGGGGTTAACACAGATACGCAGTATTTT. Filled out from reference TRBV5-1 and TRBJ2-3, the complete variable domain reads KAGVTQTPRYLIKTRGQQVTLSCSPISGHRSVSWYQQTPGQGLQFLFEYFSETQRNKGNFPGRFSGRQFSNSRSEMNVSTLELGDSALYLCASSPGTSGGVNTDTQYFGPGTRLTVL.

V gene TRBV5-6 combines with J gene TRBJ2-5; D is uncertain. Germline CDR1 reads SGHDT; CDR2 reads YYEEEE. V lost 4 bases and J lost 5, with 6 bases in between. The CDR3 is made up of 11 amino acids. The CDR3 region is CASSARETQYF. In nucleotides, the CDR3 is TGTGCCAGCAGCGCCAGGGAGACCCAGTACTTC.

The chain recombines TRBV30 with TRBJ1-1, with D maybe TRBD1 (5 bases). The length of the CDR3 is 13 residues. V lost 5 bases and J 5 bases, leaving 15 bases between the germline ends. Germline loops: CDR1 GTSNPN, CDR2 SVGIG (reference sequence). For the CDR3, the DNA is TGTGCCTGGTCCGGGACTCCTCTGACTGAAGCTTTCTTT. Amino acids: CAWSGTPLTEAFF.